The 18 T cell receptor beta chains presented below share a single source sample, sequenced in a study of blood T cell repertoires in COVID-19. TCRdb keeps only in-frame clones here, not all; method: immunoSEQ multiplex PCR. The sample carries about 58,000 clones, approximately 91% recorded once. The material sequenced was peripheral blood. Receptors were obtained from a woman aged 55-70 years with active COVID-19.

The CDR3 DNA is TGTGCCAGCACGCCGGACAGTACTAACTATGGCTACACCTTC. It yields the protein CASTPDSTNYGYTF. The rearrangement links TRBV18 to TRBJ1-2, with a possible D match to TRBD1 (6 bases). Trimming stripped 8 bases from V and 0 bases from J, with 13 bases between. Germline CDR1 reads KGHSH; CDR2 reads LQKENI. The CDR3 runs 14 residues.

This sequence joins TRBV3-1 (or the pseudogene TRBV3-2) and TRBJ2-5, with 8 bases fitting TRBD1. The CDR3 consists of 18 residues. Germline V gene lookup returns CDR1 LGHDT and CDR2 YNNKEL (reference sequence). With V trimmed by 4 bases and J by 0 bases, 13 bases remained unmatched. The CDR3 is CASSPLIPGTGYQETQYF. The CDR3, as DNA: TGTGCCAGCAGCCCCCTCATCCCGGGGACAGGCTACCAAGAGACCCAGTACTTC.

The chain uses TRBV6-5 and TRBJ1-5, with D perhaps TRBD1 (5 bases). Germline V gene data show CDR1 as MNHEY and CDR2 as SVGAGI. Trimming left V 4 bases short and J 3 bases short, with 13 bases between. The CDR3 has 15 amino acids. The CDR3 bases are TGTGCCAGCAGTTCCTCGGGGGGGTACAATCAGCCCCAGCATTTT. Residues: CASSSSGGYNQPQHF.

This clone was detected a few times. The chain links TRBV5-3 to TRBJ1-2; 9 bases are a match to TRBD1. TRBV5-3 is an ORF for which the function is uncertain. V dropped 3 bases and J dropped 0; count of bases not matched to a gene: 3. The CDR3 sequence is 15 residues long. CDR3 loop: CARSCRDRANYGYTF. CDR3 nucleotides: TGTGCCAGAAGCTGCCGGGACAGGGCTAACTATGGCTACACCTTC.

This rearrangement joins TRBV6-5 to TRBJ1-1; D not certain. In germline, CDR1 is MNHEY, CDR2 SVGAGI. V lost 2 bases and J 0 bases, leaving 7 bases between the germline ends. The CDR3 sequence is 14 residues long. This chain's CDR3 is CASSYSNLNTEAFF. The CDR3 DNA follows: TGTGCCAGCAGTTACAGCAACCTGAACACTGAAGCTTTCTTT.

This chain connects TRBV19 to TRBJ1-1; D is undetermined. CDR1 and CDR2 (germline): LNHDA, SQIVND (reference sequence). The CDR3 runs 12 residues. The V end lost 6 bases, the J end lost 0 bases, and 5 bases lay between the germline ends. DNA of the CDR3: TGTGCCAGTAGCCCCATGAACACTGAAGCTTTCTTT. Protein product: CASSPMNTEAFF.

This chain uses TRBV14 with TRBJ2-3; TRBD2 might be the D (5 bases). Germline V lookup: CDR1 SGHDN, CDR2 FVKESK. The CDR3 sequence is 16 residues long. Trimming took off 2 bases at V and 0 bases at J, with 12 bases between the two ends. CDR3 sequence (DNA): TGTGCCAGCAGCCAAATCGGCGGGTTTAGCACAGATACGCAGTATTTT. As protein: CASSQIGGFSTDTQYF.

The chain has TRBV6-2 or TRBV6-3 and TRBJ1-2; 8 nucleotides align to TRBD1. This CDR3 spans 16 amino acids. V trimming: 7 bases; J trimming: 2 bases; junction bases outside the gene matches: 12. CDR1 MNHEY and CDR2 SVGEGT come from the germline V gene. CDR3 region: CASIPDRAATNYGYTF. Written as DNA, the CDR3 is TGTGCCAGCATCCCGGACAGGGCGGCTACCAACTATGGCTACACCTTC.

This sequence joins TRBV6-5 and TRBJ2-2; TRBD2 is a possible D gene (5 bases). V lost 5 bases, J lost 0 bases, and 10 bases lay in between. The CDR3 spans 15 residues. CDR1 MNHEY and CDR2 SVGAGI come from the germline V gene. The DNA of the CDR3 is TGTGCCAGCAGTCCCTGGACTGCGAACACCGGGGAGCTGTTTTTT. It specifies CASSPWTANTGELFF.

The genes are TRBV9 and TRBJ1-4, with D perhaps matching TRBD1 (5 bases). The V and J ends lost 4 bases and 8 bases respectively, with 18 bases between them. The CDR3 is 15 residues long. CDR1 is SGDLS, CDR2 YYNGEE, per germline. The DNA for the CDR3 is TGTGCCAGCAGCCCCCACATGGGGGGAAGAGAAAAACTGTTTTTT. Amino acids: CASSPHMGGREKLFF.

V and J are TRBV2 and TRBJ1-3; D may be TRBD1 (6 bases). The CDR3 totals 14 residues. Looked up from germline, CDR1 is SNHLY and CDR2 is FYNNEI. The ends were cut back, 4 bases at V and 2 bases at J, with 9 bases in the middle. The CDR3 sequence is CASSGQAPGNTIYF. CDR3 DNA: TGTGCCAGCAGTGGACAGGCCCCTGGAAACACCATATATTTT.

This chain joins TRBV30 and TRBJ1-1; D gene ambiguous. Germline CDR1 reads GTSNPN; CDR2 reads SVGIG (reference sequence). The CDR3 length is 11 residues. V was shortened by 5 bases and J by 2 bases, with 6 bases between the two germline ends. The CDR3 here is CAWRANTEAFF. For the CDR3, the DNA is TGTGCCTGGCGAGCTAACACTGAAGCTTTCTTT.

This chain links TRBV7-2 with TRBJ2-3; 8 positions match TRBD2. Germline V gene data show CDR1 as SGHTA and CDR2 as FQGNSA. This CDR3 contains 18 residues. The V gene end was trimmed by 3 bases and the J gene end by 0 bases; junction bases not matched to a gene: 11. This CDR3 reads CASSFVAGGGESTDTQYF. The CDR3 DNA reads TGTGCCAGCAGCTTTGTCGCGGGGGGCGGTGAAAGCACAGATACGCAGTATTTT. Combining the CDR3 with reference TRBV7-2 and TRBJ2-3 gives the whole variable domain GAGVSQSPSNKVTEKGKDVELRCDPISGHTALYWYRQSLGQGLEFLIYFQGNSAPDKSGLPSDRFSAERTGGSVSTLTIQRTQQEDSAVYLCASSFVAGGGESTDTQYFGPGTRLTVL.

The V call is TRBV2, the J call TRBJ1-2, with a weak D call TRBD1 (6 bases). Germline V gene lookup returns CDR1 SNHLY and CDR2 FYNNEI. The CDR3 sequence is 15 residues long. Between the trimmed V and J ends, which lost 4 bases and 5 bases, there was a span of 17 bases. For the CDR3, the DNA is TGTGCCAGCAGTGTAGGACAGCCCTTGGGGTATGGCTACACCTTC. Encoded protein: CASSVGQPLGYGYTF. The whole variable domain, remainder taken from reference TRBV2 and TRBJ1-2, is EPEVTQTPSHQVTQMGQEVILRCVPISNHLYFYWYRQILGQKVEFLVSFYNNEISEKSEIFDDQFSVERPDGSNFTLKIRSTKLEDSAMYFCASSVGQPLGYGYTFGSGTRLTVV.

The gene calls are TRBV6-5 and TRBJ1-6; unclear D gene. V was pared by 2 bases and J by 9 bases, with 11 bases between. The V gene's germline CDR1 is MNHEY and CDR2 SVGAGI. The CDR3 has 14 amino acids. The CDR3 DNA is TGTGCCAGCAGTTACCCCTCTCCGGGTTCACCCCTCCACTTT. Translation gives CASSYPSPGSPLHF.

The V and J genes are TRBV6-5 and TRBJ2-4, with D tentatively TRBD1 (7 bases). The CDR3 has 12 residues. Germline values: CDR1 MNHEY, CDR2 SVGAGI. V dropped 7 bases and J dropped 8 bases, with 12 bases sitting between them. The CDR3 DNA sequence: TGTGCCAGCACCCCCAGGGGGGACATTCAGTACTTC. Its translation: CASTPRGDIQYF.

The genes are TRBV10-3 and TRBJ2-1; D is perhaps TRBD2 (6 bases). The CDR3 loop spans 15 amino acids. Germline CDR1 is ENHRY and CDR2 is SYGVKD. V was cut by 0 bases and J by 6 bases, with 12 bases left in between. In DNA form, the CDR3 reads TGTGCCATCAGTGAGTCGACTCAAGCGGGCAATGAGCAGTTCTTC. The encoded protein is CAISESTQAGNEQFF.

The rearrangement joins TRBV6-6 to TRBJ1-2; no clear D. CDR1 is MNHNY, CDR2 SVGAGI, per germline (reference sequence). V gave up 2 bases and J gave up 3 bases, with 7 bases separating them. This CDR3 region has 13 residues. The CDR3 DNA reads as TGTGCCAGCAGTTACAGGCGGTACTATGGCTACACCTTC. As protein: CASSYRRYYGYTF.